This T cell receptor beta chain was captured by sequencing in a study of blood T cell repertoires in COVID-19. Study-level background: Samples of COVID-19 (acute and convalescent) were obtained from the United States, Italy and Spain. Sources were T cells, B-cell-depleted T cells, or PBMCs; the material itself was cDNA or gDNA.

The CDR3 contains 12 residues. V was clipped by 5 bases and J by 6 bases; unmatched bases: 3. Germline assignment: CDR1 GTSNPN and CDR2 SVGIG (reference sequence). In the original processing: Estimation of nucleated cell counts was performed using reference gene primer amplification. Clones were read by immunoSEQ multiplex PCR, and TCRdb kept only the in-frame ones, dropping some. The V and J calls and clone size are taken from that table; D and trimming were inferred from the DNA. The table records 200,000 to 250,000 clones, about 85% of them present only once. Donors in Cohort 3 counted as recovered after two negative PCRs, clearance, or symptom resolution.

The genes are TRBV30 and TRBJ1-2; 10 bases map to TRBD1. The receptor was derived from a man aged 25 to 40 who had recovered from COVID-19. The sequencing sample was made of PBMCs or T cells enriched from blood (not recorded which). CDR3 amino acids: CAWDRGRDGYTF. For the CDR3, the DNA is TGTGCCTGGGACAGGGGGCGAGATGGCTACACCTTC.